This passage covers 11 T cell receptor beta chains from one sample sequenced in a study of early T cells in non-severe SARS-CoV-2 infection. TCRdb fed the 5' RACE reads into MiXCR, producing one record per CDR3 protein. The sample lists approximately 39,000 distinct CDR3 sequences; about 9.3% were seen once. Material: whole blood. Receptor source: an adult who was a healthcare worker with PCR-confirmed SARS-CoV-2 infection or an uninfected control (not recorded which).

The sample holds many counts of this clonotype. The chain carries TRBV12-3 or TRBV12-4 and TRBJ2-3; D is tentatively TRBD1 or TRBD2 (6 bases each). V was cut by 6 bases and J by 5 bases, with 27 bases left in between. The CDR3 spans 18 residues. The CDR3 DNA reads as TGTGCCAGCAGAGCGGCCGTAGGGGGGACTGGAGCGCTAGATACGCAGTATTTT. Translated: CASRAAVGGTGALDTQYF.

Ten or more counts support this clonotype. V gene TRBV7-6 combines with J gene TRBJ2-3; no clear D. Trimming left V 1 base short and J 0 bases short, with 5 bases between. Germline CDR1 SGHVS, CDR2 FNYEAQ. The CDR3 runs to 14 residues. CDR3 residues: CASSLESSTDTQYF. The CDR3 nucleotides read TGTGCCAGCAGCTTAGAGTCTAGCACAGATACGCAGTATTTT.

This clonotype was picked up one time. The genes are TRBV18 and TRBJ1-6, with a weak D call TRBD1 (6 bases). The CDR3 loop spans 15 amino acids. V shed 3 bases and J shed 10 bases, with 16 bases lying between them. Germline loops: CDR1 KGHSH, CDR2 LQKENI. CDR3 residues: CASSPGGGNKSPLHF. The CDR3 region has the DNA TGTGCCAGCTCACCGGGCGGGGGCAACAAATCACCCCTCCACTTT.

The sample holds a few counts of this clonotype. The V gene is TRBV4-1, the J gene TRBJ1-2; D gene uncertain. The CDR3 is 14 residues long. V lost 0 bases to trimming and J lost 4 bases, with 9 bases between them. In germline, CDR1 is MGHRA, CDR2 YSYEKL. The CDR3 sequence is CASSQDHSRYGYTF. In DNA form, the CDR3 reads TGCGCCAGCAGCCAAGACCACAGCCGCTATGGCTACACCTTC.

This clonotype was counted ten times or more. The chain couples TRBV7-9 to TRBJ2-1, with 7 nucleotides matching TRBD1. From germline, CDR1 is SEHNR and CDR2 FQNEAQ (reference sequence). The CDR3 contains 13 residues. After removal of 5 bases from V and 4 bases from J, the junction contained 2 bases not matched to a gene. The CDR3: CASSRGQYNEQFF. The CDR3 bases are TGTGCCAGCAGCAGGGGACAGTACAATGAGCAGTTCTTC.

The chain combines TRBV20-1 with TRBJ2-3; D is possibly TRBD2 (6 bases). The CDR3 covers 14 residues. Germline V CDR1 and CDR2: DFQATT, SNEGSKA (reference sequence). The V end lost 6 bases, the J end lost 2 bases, and 15 bases lay between the germline ends. The CDR3 DNA sequence: TGCAGTGCCCGGATTAGCGGTTTCACAGATACGCAGTATTTT. Its protein product is CSARISGFTDTQYF.

This clonotype was counted many times. This rearrangement joins TRBV10-3 to TRBJ2-6, with 8 nucleotides matching TRBD2. In germline, CDR1 is ENHRY, CDR2 SYGVKD. The CDR3 loop spans 18 amino acids. J lost 0 bases, V lost 6 bases, and 10 bases had no gene match. CDR3 loop: CAISSGGVFLSGANVLTF. The CDR3, as DNA: TGTGCCATCAGCTCGGGAGGGGTCTTTCTCTCTGGGGCCAACGTCCTGACTTTC.

This clonotype was seen repeatedly, ten times or more. This chain joins TRBV4-1 and TRBJ2-1; D is possibly TRBD2 (5 bases). The CDR3 extends over 12 amino acids. V was trimmed by 1 base and J by 8 bases, leaving 6 bases between them. Per germline, CDR1 MGHRA and CDR2 YSYEKL. CDR3 sequence reads: CASSQAGDEQFF. The DNA for the CDR3 is TGCGCCAGCAGCCAAGCCGGGGATGAGCAGTTCTTC.

This clonotype was seen more than once but under ten times. V and J are TRBV7-3 and TRBJ2-3; 8 bases agree with TRBD2. Germline V gene data show CDR1 as SGHTA and CDR2 as FQGTGA. The junction had 6 bases not matched to a gene; V was cut back by 2 bases and J by 14 bases. CDR3 length: 12 residues. The CDR3 DNA reads as TGTGCCAGCAGCTTAGACGGGGGGGCCGCGTATTTT. It yields the protein CASSLDGGAAYF.

V is TRBV14 and J is TRBJ2-2, with D hard to call. The CDR3 loop spans 12 amino acids. CDR1 SGHDN and CDR2 FVKESK come from the germline V gene. Trimming cost V 6 bases and J 7 bases, with 9 bases left between them. This chain's CDR3 is CASRSRVGELFF. In DNA, the CDR3 is TGTGCCAGCAGATCTAGGGTCGGGGAGCTGTTTTTT. Using reference TRBV14 and TRBJ2-2 for the parts outside the CDR3, the full variable domain is EAGVTQFPSHSVIEKGQTVTLRCDPISGHDNLYWYRRVMGKEIKFLLHFVKESKQDESGMPNNRFLAERTGGTYSTLKVQPAELEDSGVYFCASRSRVGELFFGEGSRLTVL.

This clonotype was detected ten times or more. The chain couples TRBV20-1 to TRBJ1-6, with D hard to call. Germline V lookup: CDR1 DFQATT, CDR2 SNEGSKA (reference sequence). V lost 5 bases to trimming and J lost 5 bases, with 13 bases between them. This CDR3 spans 14 amino acids. The CDR3 region has the DNA TGCAGTGCTCCCGGGCCCGAGGATAATTCACCCCTCCACTTT. This translates into CSAPGPEDNSPLHF.